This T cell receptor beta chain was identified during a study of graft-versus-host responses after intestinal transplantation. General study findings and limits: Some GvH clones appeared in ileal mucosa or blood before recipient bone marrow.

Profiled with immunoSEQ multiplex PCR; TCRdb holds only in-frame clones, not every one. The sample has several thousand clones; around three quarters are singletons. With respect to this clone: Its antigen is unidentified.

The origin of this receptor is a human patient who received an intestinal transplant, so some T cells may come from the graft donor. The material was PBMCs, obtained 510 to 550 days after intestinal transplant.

The CDR3 sequence is CATLSGYEQYF. The CDR3 DNA reads as TGTGCCACCCTCTCCGGTTACGAGCAGTACTTC. This chain joins TRBV2 and TRBJ2-7; no reliable D call. CDR3 size: 11 residues. V shed 10 bases and J shed 4 bases, with 11 bases lying between them. Germline V gives CDR1 SNHLY, CDR2 FYNNEI. Using reference TRBV2 and TRBJ2-7 for the parts outside the CDR3, the full variable domain is EPEVTQTPSHQVTQMGQEVILRCVPISNHLYFYWYRQILGQKVEFLVSFYNNEISEKSEIFDDQFSVERPDGSNFTLKIRSTKLEDSAMYFCATLSGYEQYFGPGTRLTVT.